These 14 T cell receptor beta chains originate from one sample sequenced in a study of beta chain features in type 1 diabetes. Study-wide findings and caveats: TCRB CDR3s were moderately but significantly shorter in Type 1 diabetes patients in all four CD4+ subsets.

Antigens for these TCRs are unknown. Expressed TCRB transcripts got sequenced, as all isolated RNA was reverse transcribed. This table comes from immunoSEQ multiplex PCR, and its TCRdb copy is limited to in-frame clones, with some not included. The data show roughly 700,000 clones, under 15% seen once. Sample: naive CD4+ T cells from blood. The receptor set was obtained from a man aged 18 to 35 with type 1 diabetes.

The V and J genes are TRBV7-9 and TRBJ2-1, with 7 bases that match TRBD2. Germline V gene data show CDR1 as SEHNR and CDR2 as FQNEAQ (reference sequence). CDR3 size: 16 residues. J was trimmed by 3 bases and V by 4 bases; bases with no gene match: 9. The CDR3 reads CASSSPGGGDYNEQFF. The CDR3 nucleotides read TGTGCCAGCAGCTCCCCTGGGGGAGGGGACTACAATGAGCAGTTCTTC.

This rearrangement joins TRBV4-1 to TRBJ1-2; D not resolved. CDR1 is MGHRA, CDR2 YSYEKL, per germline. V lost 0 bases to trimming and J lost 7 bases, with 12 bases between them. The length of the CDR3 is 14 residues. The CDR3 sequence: CASSQDPTSPGYTF. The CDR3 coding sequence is TGCGCCAGCAGCCAAGATCCTACCTCCCCTGGCTACACCTTC.

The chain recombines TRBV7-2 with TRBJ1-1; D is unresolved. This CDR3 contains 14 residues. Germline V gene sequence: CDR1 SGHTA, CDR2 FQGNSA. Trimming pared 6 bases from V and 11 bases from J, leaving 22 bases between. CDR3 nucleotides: TGTGCCAGCAGATCGACGTGGGTTGATAGCGGGGCTTTCTTT. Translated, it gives CASRSTWVDSGAFF.

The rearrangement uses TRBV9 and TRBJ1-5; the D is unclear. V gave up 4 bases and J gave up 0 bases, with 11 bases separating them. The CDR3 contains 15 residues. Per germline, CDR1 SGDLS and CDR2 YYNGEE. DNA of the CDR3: TGTGCCAGCAGCTCGGACGGTTTTAGCAATCAGCCCCAGCATTTT. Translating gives CASSSDGFSNQPQHF.

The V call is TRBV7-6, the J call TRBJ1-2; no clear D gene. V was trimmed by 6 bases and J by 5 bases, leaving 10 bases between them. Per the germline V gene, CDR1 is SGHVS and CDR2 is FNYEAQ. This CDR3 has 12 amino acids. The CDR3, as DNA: TGTGCCAGCAGAACCAGAAGTTATGGCTACACCTTC. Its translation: CASRTRSYGYTF.

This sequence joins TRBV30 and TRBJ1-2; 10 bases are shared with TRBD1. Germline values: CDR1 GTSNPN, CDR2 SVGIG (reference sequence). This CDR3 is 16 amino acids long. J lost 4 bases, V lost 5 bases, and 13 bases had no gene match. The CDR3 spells CAWVGQGTGRIYGYTF. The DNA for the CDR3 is TGTGCCTGGGTGGGACAGGGGACAGGGCGGATCTATGGCTACACCTTC.

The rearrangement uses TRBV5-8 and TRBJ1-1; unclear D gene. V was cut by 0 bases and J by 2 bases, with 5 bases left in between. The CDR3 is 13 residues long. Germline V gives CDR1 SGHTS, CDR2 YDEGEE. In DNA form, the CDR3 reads TGTGCCAGCAGCTTGGAAGGTAACACTGAAGCTTTCTTT. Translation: CASSLEGNTEAFF.

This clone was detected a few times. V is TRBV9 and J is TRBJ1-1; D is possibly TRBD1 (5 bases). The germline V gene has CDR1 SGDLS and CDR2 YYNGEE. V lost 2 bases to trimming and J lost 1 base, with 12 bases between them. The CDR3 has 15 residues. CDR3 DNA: TGTGCCAGCAGCGTGGGGCCCGTCACGAACACTGAAGCTTTCTTT. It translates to CASSVGPVTNTEAFF.

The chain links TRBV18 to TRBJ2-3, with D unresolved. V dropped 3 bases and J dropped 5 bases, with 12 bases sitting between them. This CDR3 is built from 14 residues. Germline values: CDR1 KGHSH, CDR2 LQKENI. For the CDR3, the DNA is TGTGCCAGCTCACCTGGACGATCGGGAGATACGCAGTATTTT. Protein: CASSPGRSGDTQYF.

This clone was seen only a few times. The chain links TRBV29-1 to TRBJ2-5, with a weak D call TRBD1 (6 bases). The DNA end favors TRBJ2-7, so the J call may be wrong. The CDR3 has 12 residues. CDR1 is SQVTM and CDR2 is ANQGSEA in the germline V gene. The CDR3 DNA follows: TGCAGCGGACGGGACACAGCTTACGAGCAGTACTTC. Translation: CSGRDTAYEQYF.

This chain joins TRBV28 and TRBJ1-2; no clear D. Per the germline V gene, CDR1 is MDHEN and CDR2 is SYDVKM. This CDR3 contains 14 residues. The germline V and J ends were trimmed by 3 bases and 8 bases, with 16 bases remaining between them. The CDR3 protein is CASSFDGIYYGYTF. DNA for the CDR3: TGTGCCAGCAGTTTCGATGGGATATATTACGGCTACACCTTC.

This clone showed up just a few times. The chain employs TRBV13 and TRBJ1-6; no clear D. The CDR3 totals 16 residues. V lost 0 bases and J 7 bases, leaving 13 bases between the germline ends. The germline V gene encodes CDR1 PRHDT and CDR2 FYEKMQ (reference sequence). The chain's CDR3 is CASSLGGKPPNSPLHF. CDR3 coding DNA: TGTGCCAGCAGCTTAGGAGGAAAGCCACCGAATTCACCCCTCCACTTT. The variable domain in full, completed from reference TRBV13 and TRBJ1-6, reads AAGVIQSPRHLIKEKRETATLKCYPIPRHDTVYWYQQGPGQDPQFLISFYEKMQSDKGSIPDRFSAQQFSDYHSELNMSSLELGDSALYFCASSLGGKPPNSPLHFGNGTRLTVT.

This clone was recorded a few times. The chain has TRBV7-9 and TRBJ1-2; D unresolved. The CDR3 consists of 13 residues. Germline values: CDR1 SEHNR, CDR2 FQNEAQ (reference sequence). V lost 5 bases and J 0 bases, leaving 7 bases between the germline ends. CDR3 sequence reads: CASSPSANYGYTF. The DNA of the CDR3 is TGTGCCAGCAGCCCTAGTGCTAACTATGGCTACACCTTC.

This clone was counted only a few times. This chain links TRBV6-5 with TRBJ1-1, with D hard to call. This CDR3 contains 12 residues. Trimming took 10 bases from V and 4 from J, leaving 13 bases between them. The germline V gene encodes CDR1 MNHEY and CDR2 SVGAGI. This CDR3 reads CATSPGPTEAFF. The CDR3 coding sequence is TGTGCCACCTCCCCTGGACCCACTGAAGCTTTCTTT.